Below, 2 T cell receptor beta chains from the same sample are listed, as sequenced in a study of shared clonotypes between healthy human individuals. This table comes from immunoSEQ multiplex PCR, and its TCRdb copy is limited to in-frame clones, with some not included. Counted here are around 510,000 clones, more than 95% occurring once; the ten biggest clones make up approximately 0.067%. What was sequenced was naive CD4+ T cells sorted from blood. Stated subset: CD45RA+ positively selected. The origin of the receptors is a woman between 25 and 40 years old in good health.

The rearrangement joins TRBV2 to TRBJ1-5; 10 bases are shared with TRBD1. The V gene's germline CDR1 is SNHLY and CDR2 FYNNEI. CDR3 length: 12 amino acids. V lost 8 bases, J lost 6 bases, and 1 base stayed unmatched. CDR3 residues: CASRDRGQPQHF. CDR3 DNA sequence: TGTGCCAGCCGGGACAGGGGTCAGCCCCAGCATTTT.

The genes are TRBV30 and TRBJ2-3, with 15 bases matching TRBD2. The CDR3 runs to 16 residues. The V segment lost 1 base and the J segment 4 bases; nucleotides outside the gene matches: 3. In germline, CDR1 is GTSNPN, CDR2 SVGIG (reference sequence). CDR3 nucleotide sequence: TGTGCCTGGAGTGAAGGACTAGCGGGAGGGCCAGATACGCAGTATTTT. This codes for CAWSEGLAGGPDTQYF. The full variable domain, in which reference TRBV30 and TRBJ2-3 provide the parts outside the CDR3, is SQTIHQWPATLVQPVGSPLSLECTVEGTSNPNLYWYRQAAGRGLQLLFYSVGIGQISSEVPQNLSASRPQDRQFILSSKKLLLSDSGFYLCAWSEGLAGGPDTQYFGPGTRLTVL.